There are many counts of the clone carrying this TCR beta chain. TCRbeta libraries were built with three rounds of nested PCR, modified from ARM-PCR. TCRdb re-called the multiplex PCR reads through MiXCR, storing one row per CDR3 protein. Of about 86,000 distinct CDR3 sequences listed, around three quarters were seen once; the top ten hold around a fifth. CDR3 size: 15 residues. Germline V CDR1 and CDR2: LNHDA, SQIVND (reference sequence). The V and J ends lost 7 bases and 6 bases, in that order; junction bases with no gene match: 9. The record originates from a study of tumor and adjacent non-tumor tissue in lung cancer. RNA was extracted from bulk tissue without any cell sorting. Distant lung tissue was collected more than 3 cm away from the tumor edge. Donors were chemotherapy-naive, newly diagnosed lung cancer surgical patients in China, August–late 2014.

This clonotype originated in a woman aged 45-65 years with non-small cell lung cancer. The sample was distant non-tumor lung tissue. The genes are TRBV19 and TRBJ1-5, with 10 nucleotides matching TRBD1. The CDR3 bases are TGTGCCAGTACCAGTTCGGGACAGGGGAGTCAGCCCCAGCATTTT. Translated: CASTSSGQGSQPQHF. The full variable domain, completed using reference TRBV19 and TRBJ1-5, is DGGITQSPKYLFRKEGQNVTLSCEQNLNHDAMYWYRQDPGQGLRLIYYSQIVNDFQKGDIAEGYSVSREKKESFPLTVTSAQKNPTAFYLCASTSSGQGSQPQHFGDGTRLSIL.